The entry that follows covers one T cell receptor (beta chain) sequence. As yet, its antigen is unknown. With 6 bases clipped from V and 5 bases from J, the junction kept 10 bases outside the gene matches. Germline V CDR1 and CDR2: SGHVS, FNYEAQ. This CDR3 comprises 15 residues. These data are taken from a study of cytomegalovirus exposure and HLA in healthy donors. PCR primers comprised 60 Vbeta and 13 Jbeta primers. The assay was immunoSEQ multiplex PCR, and TCRdb's table has in-frame clones only and misses some. Among 150,000 to 200,000 clones listed, around four fifths were seen once. Overall study results and limits: HLA allele associations emerged for some 16,000 TCR beta sequences in a later analysis, at 0.05 false discovery rate. An assumption of roughly uniform sequencing depth across donors underlay the presence/absence analyses. The authors listed over 150 TCR beta chains as cytomegalovirus-associated. An observed cluster of highly shared sequence variants was recorded as a likely sequencing artifact.

The chain is built from TRBV7-6 and TRBJ2-1; 7 nucleotides align to TRBD2. The sample was PBMCs. The origin of this receptor is a woman aged 18-30 years in good health and CMV-seronegative. CDR3 amino acids: CASRPGGSINNEQFF. The CDR3 DNA reads as TGTGCCAGCAGACCGGGGGGATCTATAAACAATGAGCAGTTCTTC.